The 8 T cell receptor beta chains below all came from one sample that was sequenced in a study of T-cell reconstitution after alpha-beta-depleted transplantation in children. Unique molecular identifiers were incorporated when the TCRbeta library was constructed. MiXCR was run by TCRdb on the PCR reads, yielding one entry per CDR3 protein. Of about 600,000 distinct CDR3 sequences listed, about 10% are singletons. The sample here was PBMCs from the stem cell graft donor, taken from the stem cell graft. The source is a human donor who donated a stem cell graft to a child with acute myeloid leukemia.

Comments on this clonotype: A read error may produce the germline difference seen at one junction end. J is TRBJ2-5 and V is TRBV5-1; D gene unclear. The CDR3 contains 11 residues. Germline CDR1 SGHRS, CDR2 YFSETQ. Written as DNA, the CDR3 is TGCGCCAGCAGCTTGGGCCAGACACAGTACTTC. Protein product: CASSLGQTQYF.

The J gene is TRBJ1-5, the V gene TRBV2; D is unresolved. This CDR3 is built from 16 residues. Germline V gene lookup returns CDR1 SNHLY and CDR2 FYNNEI. The V end lost 4 bases, the J end lost 5 bases, and 18 bases lay between the germline ends. The CDR3 nucleotides read TGTGCCAGCAGTGTATCGGTTTCCGGGGTTTATCAGCCCCAGCATTTT. The encoded protein is CASSVSVSGVYQPQHF.

This clonotype occurred a few times. The V call is TRBV29-1, the J call TRBJ1-1; 9 bases agree with TRBD1. There are 13 residues in the CDR3. V lost 4 bases and J lost 4; bases outside the gene matches: 4. Per germline, CDR1 SQVTM and CDR2 ANQGSEA. DNA of the CDR3: TGCAGCGTTGGACAGGGGGTTGCCACTGAAGCTTTCTTT. This codes for CSVGQGVATEAFF.

The chain joins TRBV3-1 to TRBJ2-4; 11 positions match TRBD2. This CDR3 contains 17 residues. CDR1 and CDR2 (germline): LGHDT, YNNKEL (reference sequence). Losses at the gene ends were 4 bases for V and 1 base for J; bases not matched to a gene: 6. CDR3 bases: TGTGCCAGCAGCCTTCAGGGACTAGCGGCTGCCAAAAACATTCAGTACTTC. Translating it yields CASSLQGLAAAKNIQYF.

This clonotype was counted many times. The chain uses TRBV11-2 and TRBJ2-2; 11 bases align to TRBD2. The J segment lost 7 bases and the V segment lost 2 bases, leaving 9 bases of the junction unmatched. The CDR3 is made up of 17 amino acids. Per the germline V gene, CDR1 is SGHAT and CDR2 is FQNNGV. The CDR3 sequence is CASSLTSGSRWHGELFF. CDR3 in DNA: TGTGCCAGCAGCTTAACTAGCGGGAGTCGATGGCACGGGGAGCTGTTTTTT.

This clonotype was seen a handful of times. V is TRBV5-1 and J is TRBJ2-7; D is uncertain. The CDR3 sequence is 14 residues long. The germline V gene encodes CDR1 SGHRS and CDR2 YFSETQ. V was shortened by 1 base and J by 0 bases, with 8 bases between the two germline ends. The CDR3 sequence is CASSLIAHSYEQYF. CDR3 sequence (DNA): TGCGCCAGCAGCTTGATCGCACACTCCTACGAGCAGTACTTC.

Many counts were recorded for this clonotype. This chain links TRBV4-3 with TRBJ2-2; possibly TRBD2 for D (6 bases). The germline CDR1 and CDR2 sequences are LGHNA and YSLEER. The CDR3 contains 15 residues. V lost 0 bases, J lost 6 bases, and 11 bases lay in between. The CDR3 protein is CASSQDRGSPGELFF. CDR3 bases: TGCGCCAGCAGCCAAGATCGGGGGAGCCCCGGGGAGCTGTTTTTT.

This clonotype showed up many times. The rearrangement uses TRBV4-2 and TRBJ1-1, with D hard to call. Trimming took off 1 base at V and 0 bases at J, with 12 bases between the two ends. CDR3 length: 16 residues. Looked up from germline, CDR1 is LGHNA and CDR2 is YNFKEQ. CDR3 loop: CASSQGSTTMNTEAFF. In DNA, the CDR3 is TGTGCCAGCAGCCAAGGATCCACAACCATGAACACTGAAGCTTTCTTT.